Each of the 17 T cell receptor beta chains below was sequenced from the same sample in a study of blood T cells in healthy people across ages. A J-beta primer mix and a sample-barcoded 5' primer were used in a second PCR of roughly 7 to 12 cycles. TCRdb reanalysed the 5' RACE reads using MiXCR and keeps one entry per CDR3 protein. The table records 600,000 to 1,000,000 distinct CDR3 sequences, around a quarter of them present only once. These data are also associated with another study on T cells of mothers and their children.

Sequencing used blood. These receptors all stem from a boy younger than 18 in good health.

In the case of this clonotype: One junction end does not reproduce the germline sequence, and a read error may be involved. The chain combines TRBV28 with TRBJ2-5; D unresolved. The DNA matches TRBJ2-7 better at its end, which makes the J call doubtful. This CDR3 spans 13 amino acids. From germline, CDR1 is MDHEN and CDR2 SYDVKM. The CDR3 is CASRLFSFYEQYF. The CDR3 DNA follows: TGTGCCAGCAGGTTATTCAGTTTCTACGAGCAGTACTTC.

CDR3 amino acids: CASSLSSPDTPYQETQYF. CDR3 bases: TGTGCCAGCAGTTTATCTAGCCCTGATACCCCGTACCAAGAGACCCAGTACTTC. The chain uses TRBV27 and TRBJ2-5; no reliable D call. Looked up from germline, CDR1 is MNHEY and CDR2 is SMNVEV (reference sequence). The CDR3 runs 18 residues. The V gene lost 0 bases and the J gene lost 0 bases, with 17 bases spanning the gap.

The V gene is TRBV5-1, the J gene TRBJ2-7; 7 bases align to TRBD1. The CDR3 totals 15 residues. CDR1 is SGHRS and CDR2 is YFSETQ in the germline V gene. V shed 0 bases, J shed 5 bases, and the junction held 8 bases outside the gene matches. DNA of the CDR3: TGCGCCAGCAGCTTGGCCCCGGGACAGACGAACGAGCAGTACTTC. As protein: CASSLAPGQTNEQYF. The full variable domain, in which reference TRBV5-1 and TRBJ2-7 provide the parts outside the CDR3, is KAGVTQTPRYLIKTRGQQVTLSCSPISGHRSVSWYQQTPGQGLQFLFEYFSETQRNKGNFPGRFSGRQFSNSRSEMNVSTLELGDSALYLCASSLAPGQTNEQYFGPGTRLTVT.

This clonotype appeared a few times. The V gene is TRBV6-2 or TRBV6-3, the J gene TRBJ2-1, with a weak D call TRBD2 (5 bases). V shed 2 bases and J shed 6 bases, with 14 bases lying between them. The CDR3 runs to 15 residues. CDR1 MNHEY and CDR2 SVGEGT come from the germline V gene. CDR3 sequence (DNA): TGTGCCAGCAGTTACGAGGGTCATAAAATCAATGAGCAGTTCTTC. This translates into CASSYEGHKINEQFF.

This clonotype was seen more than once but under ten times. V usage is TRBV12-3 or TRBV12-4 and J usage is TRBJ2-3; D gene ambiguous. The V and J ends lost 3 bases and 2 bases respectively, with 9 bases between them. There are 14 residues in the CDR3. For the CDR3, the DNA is TGTGCCAGCAGTTTGAGCACTGTCACAGATACGCAGTATTTT. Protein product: CASSLSTVTDTQYF.

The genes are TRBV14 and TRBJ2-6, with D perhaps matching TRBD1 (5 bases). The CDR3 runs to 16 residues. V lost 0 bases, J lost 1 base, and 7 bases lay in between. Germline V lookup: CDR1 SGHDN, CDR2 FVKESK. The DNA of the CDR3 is TGTGCCAGCAGCCAAGATGCAGGGTCTGGGGCCAACGTCCTGACTTTC. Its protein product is CASSQDAGSGANVLTF.

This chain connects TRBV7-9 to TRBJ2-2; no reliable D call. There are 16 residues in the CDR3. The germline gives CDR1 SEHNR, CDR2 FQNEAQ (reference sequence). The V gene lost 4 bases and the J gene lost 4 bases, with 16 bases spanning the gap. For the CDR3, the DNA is TGTGCCAGCAGCTACCCCAGTGGGCCTAGCACCGGGGAGCTGTTTTTT. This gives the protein CASSYPSGPSTGELFF.

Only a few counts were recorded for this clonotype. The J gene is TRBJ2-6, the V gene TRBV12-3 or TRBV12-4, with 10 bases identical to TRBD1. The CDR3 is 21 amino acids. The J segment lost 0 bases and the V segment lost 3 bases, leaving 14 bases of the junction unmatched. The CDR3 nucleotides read TGTGCCAGCAGTTTTAGGTCTCTGGACAGGGGGTTAGACTCTGGGGCCAACGTCCTGACTTTC. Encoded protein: CASSFRSLDRGLDSGANVLTF.

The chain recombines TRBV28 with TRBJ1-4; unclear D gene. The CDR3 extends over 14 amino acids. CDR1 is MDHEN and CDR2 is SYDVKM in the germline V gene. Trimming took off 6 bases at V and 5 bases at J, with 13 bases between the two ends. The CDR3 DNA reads TGTGCCAGCAGGGGAAGGACCAAGAATGAAAAACTGTTTTTT. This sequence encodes CASRGRTKNEKLFF. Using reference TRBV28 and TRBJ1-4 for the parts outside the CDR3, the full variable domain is DVKVTQSSRYLVKRTGEKVFLECVQDMDHENMFWYRQDPGLGLRLIYFSYDVKMKEKGDIPEGYSVSREKKERFSLILESASTNQTSMYLCASRGRTKNEKLFFGSGTQLSVL.

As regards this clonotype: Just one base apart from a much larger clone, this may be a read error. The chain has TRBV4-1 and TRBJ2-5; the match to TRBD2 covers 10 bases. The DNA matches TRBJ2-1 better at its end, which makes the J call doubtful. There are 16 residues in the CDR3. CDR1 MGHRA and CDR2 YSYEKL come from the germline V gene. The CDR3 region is CASSQDVLAGASVQFF. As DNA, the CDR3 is TGCGCCAGCAGCCAAGATGTGCTAGCGGGAGCTTCTGTGCAGTTCTTC.

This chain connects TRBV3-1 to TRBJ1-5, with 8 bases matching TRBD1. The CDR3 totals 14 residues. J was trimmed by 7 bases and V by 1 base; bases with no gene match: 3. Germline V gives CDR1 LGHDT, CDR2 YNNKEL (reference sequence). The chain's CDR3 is CASSQGQGFQPQHF. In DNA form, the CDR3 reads TGTGCCAGCAGCCAAGGACAGGGGTTCCAGCCCCAGCATTTT.

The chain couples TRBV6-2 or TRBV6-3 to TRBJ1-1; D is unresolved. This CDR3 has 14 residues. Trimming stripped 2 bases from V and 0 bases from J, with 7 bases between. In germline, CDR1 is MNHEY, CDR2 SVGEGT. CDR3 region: CASSYAGLNTEAFF. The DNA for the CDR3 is TGTGCCAGCAGTTACGCAGGTCTGAACACTGAAGCTTTCTTT.

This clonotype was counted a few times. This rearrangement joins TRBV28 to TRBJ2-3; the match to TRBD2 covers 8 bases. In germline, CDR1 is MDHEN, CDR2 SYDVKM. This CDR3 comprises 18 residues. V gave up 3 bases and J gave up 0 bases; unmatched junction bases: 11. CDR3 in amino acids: CASSFLLAERASTDTQYF. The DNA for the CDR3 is TGTGCCAGCAGTTTTTTACTAGCGGAGAGGGCTAGCACAGATACGCAGTATTTT.

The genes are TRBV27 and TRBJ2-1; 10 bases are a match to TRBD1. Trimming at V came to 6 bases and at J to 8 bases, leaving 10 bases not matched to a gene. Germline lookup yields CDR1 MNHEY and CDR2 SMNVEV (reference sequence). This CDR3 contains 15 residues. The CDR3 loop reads CASSPIGQGEYEQFF. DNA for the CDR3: TGTGCCAGCAGCCCTATAGGACAGGGGGAATATGAGCAGTTCTTC.

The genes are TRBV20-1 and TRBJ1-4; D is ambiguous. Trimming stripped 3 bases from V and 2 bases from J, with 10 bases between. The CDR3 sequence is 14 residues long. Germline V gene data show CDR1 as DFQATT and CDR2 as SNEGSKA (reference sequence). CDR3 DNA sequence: TGCAGTGCTAGTTTCGGTCCCACTAATGAAAAACTGTTTTTT. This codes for CSASFGPTNEKLFF.

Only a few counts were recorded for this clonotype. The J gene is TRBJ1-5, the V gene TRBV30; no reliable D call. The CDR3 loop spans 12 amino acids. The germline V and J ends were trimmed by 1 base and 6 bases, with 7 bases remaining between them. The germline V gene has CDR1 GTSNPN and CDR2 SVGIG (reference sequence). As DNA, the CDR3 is TGTGCCTGGAGTGCGGGGAGTCAGCCCCAGCATTTT. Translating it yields CAWSAGSQPQHF.

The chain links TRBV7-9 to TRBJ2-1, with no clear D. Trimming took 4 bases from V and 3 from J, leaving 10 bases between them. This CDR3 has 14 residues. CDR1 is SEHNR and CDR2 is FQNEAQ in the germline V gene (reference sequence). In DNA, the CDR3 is TGTGCCAGCAGCTGGCCGATGGGCTACAATGAGCAGTTCTTC. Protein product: CASSWPMGYNEQFF.